These 9 T cell receptor beta chains were sequenced from one sample in a study of siplizumab effects on memory and regulatory T cells. Some clones are missing from TCRdb's copy, which holds only in-frame ones; the method was immunoSEQ multiplex PCR. The table shows over 100,000 clones, with about 90% occurring only once. What was sequenced was Tregs sorted from blood. Receptors originate from a human donor in good health.

The rearrangement links TRBV7-2 to TRBJ1-2; no clear D. Trimming removed 1 base from V and 3 bases from J, with 6 bases in between. CDR1 and CDR2 from the germline V gene are SGHTA and FQGNSA. The CDR3 extends over 13 amino acids. CDR3 in amino acids: CASSLDTYYGYTF. The CDR3 nucleotides read TGTGCCAGCAGCTTAGACACATACTATGGCTACACCTTC.

The chain joins TRBV27 to TRBJ1-4, with 11 positions matching TRBD1. The CDR3 extends over 18 amino acids. The germline V gene encodes CDR1 MNHEY and CDR2 SMNVEV (reference sequence). Trimming took 5 bases from V and 3 from J; bases not matched to a gene: 11. The CDR3 sequence is CASSPGTGGFHSNEKLFF. The DNA for the CDR3 is TGTGCCAGCAGTCCAGGGACAGGGGGTTTCCACTCTAATGAAAAACTGTTTTTT. The whole variable domain, filled in from reference TRBV27 and TRBJ1-4, reads EAQVTQNPRYLITVTGKKLTVTCSQNMNHEYMSWYRQDPGLGLRQIYYSMNVEVTDKGDVPEGYKVSRKEKRNFPLILESPSPNQTSLYFCASSPGTGGFHSNEKLFFGSGTQLSVL.

V gene TRBV20-1 combines with J gene TRBJ2-1, with D hard to call. The CDR3 extends over 11 amino acids. The V gene lost 6 bases and the J gene lost 6 bases, with 9 bases spanning the gap. The germline V gene encodes CDR1 DFQATT and CDR2 SNEGSKA (reference sequence). DNA for the CDR3: TGCAGTGCCCAGTGGGCCAATGAGCAGTTCTTC. Its translation: CSAQWANEQFF.

This chain uses TRBV6-5 with TRBJ2-7; D might be TRBD1 (6 bases). V was trimmed by 5 bases and J by 5 bases, leaving 13 bases between them. The CDR3 length is 13 residues. CDR1 and CDR2 (germline): MNHEY, SVGAGI. This chain's CDR3 is CASSVDSGHEQYF. As DNA, the CDR3 is TGTGCCAGCAGTGTGGACAGTGGTCACGAGCAGTACTTC.

The CDR3 DNA is TGCGCCAGCAGCTCTCAGGCTAACTATGGCTACACCTTC. It translates to CASSSQANYGYTF. The chain combines TRBV5-1 with TRBJ1-2, with D hard to call. Trimming pared 3 bases from V and 0 bases from J, leaving 6 bases between. Germline lookup yields CDR1 SGHRS and CDR2 YFSETQ. This CDR3 contains 13 residues.

The chain links TRBV5-8 to TRBJ2-1; 7 bases are shared with TRBD1. The CDR3 is made up of 14 amino acids. In germline, CDR1 is SGHTS, CDR2 YDEGEE. V was clipped by 1 base and J by 4 bases; unmatched bases: 2. This chain's CDR3 is CASSLQGVYNEQFF. The CDR3 nucleotides read TGTGCCAGCAGCTTGCAGGGGGTATACAATGAGCAGTTCTTC. Complete variable domain (other parts from reference TRBV5-8 and TRBJ2-1): EAGVTQSPTHLIKTRGQQATLRCSPISGHTSVYWYQQALGLGLQFLLWYDEGEERNRGNFPPRFSGRQFPNYSSELNVNALELEDSALYLCASSLQGVYNEQFFGPGTRLTVL.

The genes are TRBV6-1 and TRBJ2-7; D is perhaps TRBD2 (6 bases). This CDR3 has 15 residues. V lost 1 base and J lost 1, with 11 bases in between. Germline loops: CDR1 MNHNS, CDR2 SASEGT. The CDR3 nucleotides are TGTGCCAGCAGTGAAGGAGGGACTGGGTCCTACGAGCAGTACTTC. Amino acid sequence: CASSEGGTGSYEQYF.

This clone was found a few times. V usage is TRBV7-3 and J usage is TRBJ2-2; D gene uncertain. The V gene lost 1 base and the J gene lost 6 bases, with 6 bases spanning the gap. Germline CDR1 SGHTA, CDR2 FQGTGA. CDR3 length: 13 residues. In DNA, the CDR3 is TGTGCCAGCAGCTTAATGATCCCCGGGGAGCTGTTTTTT. Encoded protein: CASSLMIPGELFF.

The chain carries TRBV6-1 and TRBJ2-7, with TRBD1 identical over 9 bases. V shed 0 bases and J 0 bases; nucleotides not matched to a gene: 6. This CDR3 has 17 amino acids. Germline lookup yields CDR1 MNHNS and CDR2 SASEGT. The DNA for the CDR3 is TGTGCCAGCAGTGAAGCGGTACAGGGGGCTTTCTCCTACGAGCAGTACTTC. This gives the protein CASSEAVQGAFSYEQYF.